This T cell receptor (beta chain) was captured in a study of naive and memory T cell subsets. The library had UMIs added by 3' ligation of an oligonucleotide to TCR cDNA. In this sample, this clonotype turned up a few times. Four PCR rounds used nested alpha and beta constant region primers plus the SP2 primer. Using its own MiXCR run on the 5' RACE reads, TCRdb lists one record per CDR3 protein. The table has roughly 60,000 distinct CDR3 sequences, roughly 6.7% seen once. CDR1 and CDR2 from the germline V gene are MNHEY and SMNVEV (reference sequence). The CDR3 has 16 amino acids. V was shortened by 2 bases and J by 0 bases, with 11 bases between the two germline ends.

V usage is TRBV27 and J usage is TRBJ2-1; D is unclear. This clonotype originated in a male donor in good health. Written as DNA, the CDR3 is TGTGCCAGCAGTTTACGAGTAATCAGCTCCTACAATGAGCAGTTCTTC. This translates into CASSLRVISSYNEQFF.